Each of the 30 T cell receptor beta chains below was sequenced from the same sample in a study of radiation and T cells in renal cell carcinoma (dated by TCRdb to 2018 to 2021). Receptor amplification or capture employed the immunoSEQ multiplex PCR assay. TCRdb's version of the immuneACCESS table is confined to in-frame rearrangements and falls short of the full clone set. An unresolved V gene accounts for under half of the shortfall where checked; the remainder is of unknown origin. The table for this sample lists more than 95,000 clones; around 80% of them were counted only once. The ten most abundant clones make up about 3% of the sample. Per the publication, the time point label means: baseline pretreatment blood. This specimen's treatment or condition label, per the study, means: 15 Gy SBRT to primary tumor, nephrectomy 4 weeks later. The sample in question was blood, obtained from a patient whose treatment included radiotherapy and nephrectomy. The receptors here all came from a woman aged 55-69 years with renal cell carcinoma.

The chain employs TRBV7-9 and TRBJ1-1; perhaps TRBD1 as D (5 bases). CDR1 SEHNR and CDR2 FQNEAQ come from the germline V gene (reference sequence). The CDR3 has 13 residues. Trimming took 5 bases from V and 7 from J, leaving 14 bases between them. CDR3 protein: CASSVDSPSEAFF. In nucleotides, the CDR3 is TGTGCCAGCAGCGTCGACAGCCCCAGTGAAGCTTTCTTT.

V gene TRBV4-1 combines with J gene TRBJ2-1; TRBD1 matches at 8 bases. This CDR3 has 14 amino acids. The V gene's germline CDR1 is MGHRA and CDR2 YSYEKL. J lost 11 bases, V lost 8 bases, and 14 bases had no gene match. In DNA form, the CDR3 reads TGCGCCAGCCGAACCCAGGGGGCTACGGGTCAGCAGTTCTTC. Amino acid sequence: CASRTQGATGQQFF.

The V gene is TRBV28, the J gene TRBJ2-5; D unresolved. The V end lost 1 base, the J end lost 5 bases, and 8 bases lay between the germline ends. The germline V gene has CDR1 MDHEN and CDR2 SYDVKM. This CDR3 is built from 13 residues. The CDR3 reads CASSLFKQETQYF. CDR3 bases: TGTGCCAGCAGTTTATTCAAGCAGGAGACCCAGTACTTC.

This chain uses TRBV2 with TRBJ1-2; D is uncertain. This CDR3 spans 14 amino acids. Germline assignment: CDR1 SNHLY and CDR2 FYNNEI. The V and J ends lost 4 bases and 2 bases respectively, with 11 bases between them. For the CDR3, the DNA is TGTGCCAGCAGTGGGGCGGATCAAAACTATGGCTACACCTTC. Translation gives CASSGADQNYGYTF.

V is TRBV19 and J is TRBJ1-5; perhaps TRBD1 as D (5 bases). CDR1 is LNHDA, CDR2 SQIVND, per germline (reference sequence). The CDR3 spans 17 residues. V shed 6 bases and J shed 2 bases, with 20 bases lying between them. The CDR3 region has the DNA TGTGCCAGTAGCTCTCCCTCGGGGACCTGGGGCAATCAGCCCCAGCATTTT. Translated, it gives CASSSPSGTWGNQPQHF.

The chain is built from TRBV6-5 and TRBJ1-1, with D hard to call. The CDR3 length is 13 residues. The germline V gene encodes CDR1 MNHEY and CDR2 SVGAGI. With 7 bases removed from V and 1 base from J, the gap between germline ends came to 10 bases. The CDR3 coding sequence is TGTGCCAGCACCACCCGGACGAACACTGAAGCTTTCTTT. Amino acids: CASTTRTNTEAFF.

J is TRBJ1-5 and V is TRBV19; D remains unclear. CDR3 length: 14 residues. CDR1 LNHDA and CDR2 SQIVND come from the germline V gene (reference sequence). With 6 bases removed from V and 10 bases from J, the gap between germline ends came to 19 bases. CDR3 nucleotides: TGTGCCAGTAGCCCTGGAGGGATCCGGCTCCCCCAGCATTTT. It encodes CASSPGGIRLPQHF.

This chain joins TRBV6-1 and TRBJ1-1; possibly TRBD1 for D (6 bases). This CDR3 spans 14 amino acids. The V end lost 2 bases, the J end lost 3 bases, and 10 bases lay between the germline ends. Germline CDR1 and CDR2: MNHNS and SASEGT. CDR3 region: CASSERRGYTEAFF. The CDR3 DNA reads as TGTGCCAGCAGTGAAAGGAGGGGGTACACTGAAGCTTTCTTT.

This clone has a handful of counts. The rearrangement joins TRBV7-6 to TRBJ1-1; maybe TRBD1 (5 bases). The V end lost 1 base, the J end lost 2 bases, and 8 bases lay between the germline ends. CDR1 is SGHVS and CDR2 is FNYEAQ in the germline V gene. This CDR3 region has 14 residues. The CDR3 sequence: CASSLGGFNTEAFF. The CDR3 region has the DNA TGTGCCAGCAGCTTAGGGGGGTTCAACACTGAAGCTTTCTTT.

The chain has TRBV28 and TRBJ2-7; no clear D gene. Germline V gene lookup returns CDR1 MDHEN and CDR2 SYDVKM. Deletions cut 5 bases from V and 3 bases from J, with 17 bases between. The CDR3 loop spans 15 amino acids. The CDR3, as DNA: TGTGCCAGCAGTATGCGACGTGAGTTGATCTACGAGCAGTACTTC. Amino acid sequence: CASSMRRELIYEQYF.

The genes are TRBV4-3 and TRBJ2-7; the match to TRBD2 covers 8 bases. This CDR3 is built from 17 residues. From germline, CDR1 is LGHNA and CDR2 YSLEER. V was clipped by 1 base and J by 6 bases; unmatched bases: 14. CDR3 sequence: CASSQAPGTRVRPEQYF. The CDR3 coding sequence is TGCGCCAGCAGCCAAGCCCCCGGGACTAGGGTTCGGCCCGAGCAGTACTTC.

This chain uses TRBV11-3 with TRBJ2-3, with a possible D match to TRBD2 (7 bases). Germline V gene data show CDR1 as SGHNT and CDR2 as YENEEA. The CDR3 consists of 15 residues. Trimming cost V 3 bases and J 3 bases, with 13 bases left between them. The CDR3 DNA reads TGTGCCAGCAGCTTGGGGGGAGGGGGTACAGATACGCAGTATTTT. Residues: CASSLGGGGTDTQYF.

V usage is TRBV19 and J usage is TRBJ2-2; 7 nucleotides align to TRBD1. Germline V gene sequence: CDR1 LNHDA, CDR2 SQIVND (reference sequence). The CDR3 runs 16 residues. The V and J ends lost 5 bases and 4 bases, in that order; junction bases with no gene match: 10. The CDR3 sequence is CASSPRRQGGTGELFF. The CDR3, as DNA: TGTGCCAGTAGTCCTCGTCGACAGGGCGGCACCGGGGAGCTGTTTTTT.

This clone was found a few times. V gene TRBV27 combines with J gene TRBJ1-3; D is uncertain. The CDR3 totals 15 residues. Germline V lookup: CDR1 MNHEY, CDR2 SMNVEV (reference sequence). The V gene lost 3 bases and the J gene lost 0 bases, with 9 bases spanning the gap. CDR3 residues: CASSLALNSGNTIYF. DNA of the CDR3: TGTGCCAGCAGTTTGGCCCTGAACTCTGGAAACACCATATATTTT.

The chain employs TRBV11-2 and TRBJ1-1, with D perhaps TRBD1 (6 bases). This CDR3 comprises 17 residues. Germline V gives CDR1 SGHAT, CDR2 FQNNGV. The V end lost 1 base, the J end lost 1 base, and 16 bases lay between the germline ends. As DNA, the CDR3 is TGTGCCAGCAGCTTAGCCCTCGGACAGATTACGAACACTGAAGCTTTCTTT. Amino acid sequence: CASSLALGQITNTEAFF. Drawing the rest from reference TRBV11-2 and TRBJ1-1, the complete variable domain is EAGVAQSPRYKIIEKRQSVAFWCNPISGHATLYWYQQILGQGPKLLIQFQNNGVVDDSQLPKDRFSAERLKGVDSTLKIQPAKLEDSAVYLCASSLALGQITNTEAFFGQGTRLTVV.

This clone was seen more than once but under ten times. For the CDR3, the DNA is TGTGCCAGCAGCGGGGGGACAGGGGAATATGGCTACACCTTC. This encodes CASSGGTGEYGYTF. The chain has TRBV9 and TRBJ1-2; TRBD1 agrees at 10 bases. The V gene's germline CDR1 is SGDLS and CDR2 YYNGEE. Trimming took 3 bases from V and 5 from J; bases not matched to a gene: 4. CDR3 length equals 14 residues.

The chain carries TRBV13 and TRBJ1-3; TRBD1 aligns across 9 bases. The V gene's germline CDR1 is PRHDT and CDR2 FYEKMQ (reference sequence). The CDR3 covers 15 residues. V lost 5 bases to trimming and J lost 2 bases; unmatched junction nucleotides: 4. The CDR3 DNA follows: TGTGCCAGCAGCCGGGGACAGGGTACTGGAAACACCATATATTTT. This codes for CASSRGQGTGNTIYF.

With respect to this clone: Germline is not matched at one junction end, which may reflect a read error. V gene TRBV5-8 combines with J gene TRBJ2-7; D unclear. The length of the CDR3 is 13 residues. The germline V gene has CDR1 SGHTS and CDR2 YDEGEE. The DNA of the CDR3 is TGCGCCAGCAGCCAAGATGGGCGGTCCGAGCAGTACTTC. Its translation is CASSQDGRSEQYF. Supplemented by reference TRBV5-8 and TRBJ2-7, the full variable domain reads EAGVTQSPTHLIKTRGQQATLRCSPISGHTSVYWYQQALGLGLQFLLWYDEGEERNRGNFPPRFSGRQFPNYSSELNVNALELEDSALYLCASSQDGRSEQYFGPGTRLTVT.

This chain joins TRBV28 and TRBJ1-1, with 8 bases lining up with TRBD1. The CDR3 is 15 residues long. In germline, CDR1 is MDHEN, CDR2 SYDVKM. The V and J ends lost 5 bases and 1 base, in that order; junction bases with no gene match: 6. The CDR3 sequence: CASSPSGQGNTEAFF. In nucleotides, the CDR3 is TGTGCCAGCAGTCCCTCAGGACAGGGGAACACTGAAGCTTTCTTT. Based on the CDR3 plus reference TRBV28 and TRBJ1-1, the full variable domain is DVKVTQSSRYLVKRTGEKVFLECVQDMDHENMFWYRQDPGLGLRLIYFSYDVKMKEKGDIPEGYSVSREKKERFSLILESASTNQTSMYLCASSPSGQGNTEAFFGQGTRLTVV.

This chain links TRBV10-3 with TRBJ1-6; D may be TRBD1 (5 bases). This CDR3 contains 15 residues. Germline CDR1 reads ENHRY; CDR2 reads SYGVKD. Between the trimmed V and J ends, which lost 1 base and 8 bases, there was a span of 12 bases. CDR3 protein: CAISELGDKDSPLHF. The CDR3 DNA sequence: TGTGCCATCAGTGAGTTGGGGGATAAGGATTCACCCCTCCACTTT.

The rearrangement uses TRBV27 and TRBJ2-7, with TRBD1 matching 7 bases. Per the germline V gene, CDR1 is MNHEY and CDR2 is SMNVEV (reference sequence). The ends lost 6 bases at V and 6 bases at J; junction bases unmatched: 8. The CDR3 totals 13 residues. The CDR3 DNA is TGTGCCAGCAGAATTCCGGACAGGAGCGAGCAGTACTTC. Translation gives CASRIPDRSEQYF.

The V call is TRBV27, the J call TRBJ2-7; D unclear. Germline loops: CDR1 MNHEY, CDR2 SMNVEV (reference sequence). V was shortened by 2 bases and J by 0 bases, with 11 bases between the two germline ends. The CDR3 runs 15 residues. DNA for the CDR3: TGTGCCAGCAGTTTAGTGGGCCCCAGCTCCTACGAGCAGTACTTC. The encoded protein is CASSLVGPSSYEQYF.

The chain employs TRBV6-5 and TRBJ2-3; 7 bases are shared with TRBD2. Unmatched junction bases numbered 9, after V lost 0 bases and J lost 9 bases. Germline V CDR1 and CDR2: MNHEY, SVGAGI. There are 15 residues in the CDR3. The CDR3 region has the DNA TGTGCCAGCAGTTACTCTCGCGGGGGATTCCGGACGCAGTATTTT. Its translation is CASSYSRGGFRTQYF.

The chain employs TRBV6-5 and TRBJ1-4; D unresolved. The CDR3 extends over 15 amino acids. The V end was cut by 6 bases, the J end by 8 bases, with 19 bases between. CDR1 MNHEY and CDR2 SVGAGI come from the germline V gene. In DNA, the CDR3 is TGTGCCAGCAGCCTTTTCCCGGGGTTAGCGGAAAAACTGTTTTTT. This encodes CASSLFPGLAEKLFF.

The rearrangement joins TRBV29-1 to TRBJ1-6; 7 positions agree with TRBD1. CDR1 SQVTM and CDR2 ANQGSEA come from the germline V gene. The V gene end was trimmed by 7 bases and the J gene end by 8 bases; junction bases not matched to a gene: 8. CDR3 length equals 13 residues. The CDR3 protein is CSANQGGDSPLHF. The CDR3 nucleotides are TGCAGCGCTAACCAGGGGGGGGATTCACCCCTCCACTTT.

This clone was seen more than once but under ten times. This chain links TRBV7-2 with TRBJ2-3; 9 nucleotides agree with TRBD2. Germline CDR1 and CDR2: SGHTA and FQGNSA. The CDR3 spans 15 residues. V lost 3 bases and J lost 5; bases outside the gene matches: 6. The CDR3 coding sequence is TGTGCCAGCAGCTTGGTTAGCGGGGGTTTAGATACGCAGTATTTT. This encodes CASSLVSGGLDTQYF.

This chain uses TRBV19 with TRBJ2-3; no definite D call. Trimming removed 1 base from V and 2 bases from J, with 4 bases in between. This CDR3 comprises 13 residues. The germline gives CDR1 LNHDA, CDR2 SQIVND (reference sequence). In DNA, the CDR3 is TGTGCCAGTAGTATAGGGTCCACAGATACGCAGTATTTT. Translating it yields CASSIGSTDTQYF.

The chain uses TRBV5-4 and TRBJ1-2; D gene unclear. The germline gives CDR1 SGHNT, CDR2 YYREEE (reference sequence). CDR3 size: 15 residues. V shed 0 bases and J shed 4 bases, with 13 bases lying between them. DNA for the CDR3: TGTGCCAGCAGCTTGGTAGGAAGGCAGACCTATGGCTACACCTTC. Protein sequence: CASSLVGRQTYGYTF.

The rearrangement joins TRBV15 to TRBJ1-1, with unresolved D. This CDR3 contains 13 residues. Germline V gene sequence: CDR1 LNHNV, CDR2 YYDKDF (reference sequence). Trimming took off 0 bases at V and 5 bases at J, with 7 bases between the two ends. CDR3 nucleotides: TGTGCCACCAGCAGAGAATTACAGACTGAAGCTTTCTTT. Its translation: CATSRELQTEAFF.

The chain couples TRBV28 to TRBJ2-2; D is undetermined. CDR1 is MDHEN, CDR2 SYDVKM, per germline. The CDR3 spans 15 residues. The V end was cut by 6 bases, the J end by 3 bases, with 14 bases between. CDR3 protein: CASRLDGMDTGELFF. DNA of the CDR3: TGTGCCAGCAGGCTGGATGGGATGGACACCGGGGAGCTGTTTTTT.